One T cell receptor (beta chain) is described in this entry. The entry originates in a study of T cell responses to AZD1222 COVID-19 vaccine. Produced via immunoSEQ multiplex PCR; TCRdb's table is partial and in-frame only. The sample lists roughly 140,000 clones, almost 90% occurring once. The germline V gene has CDR1 LGHNA and CDR2 YNFKEQ. This CDR3 has 14 amino acids. V lost 0 bases and J lost 8, with 13 bases in between. The receptor was derived from an adult in good health. V gene TRBV4-2 combines with J gene TRBJ1-2, with unresolved D. This specimen was peripheral blood, taken on day 0 of AZD1222 vaccination. CDR3 nucleotide sequence: TGTGCCAGCAGCCAAGATCTAAGGGCTCAGGGCTACACCTTC. Translation gives CASSQDLRAQGYTF.